These T cell receptor beta chains were read from a single sample in a study of long-term antiretroviral therapy in people with HIV. Clones were sequenced by immunoSEQ multiplex PCR, and TCRdb holds only the in-frame ones, with some missing. Altogether about 17,000 clones are present, roughly nine tenths being singletons, with the ten largest covering 7.5% to 9.5%. The source material was unsorted PBMCs, sampled 0.3 years after starting antiretroviral therapy. All receptors come from a man aged 55-75 years with HIV. CDR3s include the opening cysteine and the closing phenylalanine or tryptophan. Each record gives: V gene, D gene, clone size, J gene, CDR3 protein, CDR3 DNA. D genes are given only for firm matches. The size field is filled for only some rows; it gives once, few, many or a size class.

V gene: TRBV2
D gene: NA
clone size: NA
J gene: TRBJ1-1
CDR3 protein: CASSVEGTPTEAFF
CDR3 DNA: TGTGCCAGCAGTGTAGAGGGTACCCCCACTGAAGCTTTCTTT

V gene: TRBV29-1
D gene: TRBD1
clone size: NA
J gene: TRBJ2-5
CDR3 protein: CSAGTGGAGETQYF
CDR3 DNA: TGCAGCGCCGGGACAGGGGGCGCGGGAGAGACCCAGTACTTC

V gene: TRBV6-6
D gene: NA
clone size: NA
J gene: TRBJ2-2
CDR3 protein: CASSYFHDTNTGELFF
CDR3 DNA: TGTGCCAGCAGTTACTTCCACGATACGAACACCGGGGAGCTGTTTTTT

V gene: TRBV5-8
D gene: TRBD1
clone size: NA
J gene: TRBJ2-7
CDR3 protein: CASSLGTGARYEQYF
CDR3 DNA: TGTGCCAGCAGCTTGGGGACAGGGGCGCGGTACGAGCAGTACTTC

V gene: TRBV7-3
D gene: TRBD1
clone size: NA
J gene: TRBJ1-1
CDR3 protein: CASSQFQGGEAFF
CDR3 DNA: TGTGCCAGCAGCCAATTTCAGGGGGGTGAAGCTTTCTTT

V gene: TRBV28
D gene: TRBD1
clone size: NA
J gene: TRBJ1-4
CDR3 protein: CASGQGGGFFF
CDR3 DNA: TGTGCCAGCGGACAGGGGGGGGGATTTTTTTTT

V gene: TRBV19
D gene: NA
clone size: NA
J gene: TRBJ1-2
CDR3 protein: CASTGGTYAYGYTF
CDR3 DNA: TGTGCCAGTACTGGAGGGACGTACGCTTATGGCTACACCTTC

V gene: TRBV7-6
D gene: TRBD1
clone size: NA
J gene: TRBJ1-1
CDR3 protein: CASSAYRGNTEAFF
CDR3 DNA: TGTGCCAGCAGCGCCTACAGGGGGAACACTGAAGCTTTCTTT

V gene: TRBV9
D gene: NA
clone size: large
J gene: TRBJ2-5
CDR3 protein: CASSVVGDQYRETQYF
CDR3 DNA: TGTGCCAGCAGCGTAGTAGGAGACCAATACCGAGAGACCCAGTACTTC

V gene: TRBV6-6
D gene: TRBD1
clone size: NA
J gene: TRBJ2-7
CDR3 protein: CASSRQGAAYEQYF
CDR3 DNA: TGTGCCAGCAGCAGACAGGGCGCGGCCTACGAGCAGTACTTC

V gene: TRBV5-1
D gene: TRBD2
clone size: NA
J gene: TRBJ2-1
CDR3 protein: CASSLEKTSGGTDEQFF
CDR3 DNA: TGCGCCAGCAGCTTGGAGAAAACTAGCGGGGGGACGGATGAGCAGTTCTTC

V gene: TRBV7-9
D gene: NA
clone size: NA
J gene: TRBJ2-5
CDR3 protein: CASSYEETQYF
CDR3 DNA: TGTGCCAGCAGTTATGAAGAGACCCAGTACTTC

V gene: TRBV6-1
D gene: NA
clone size: NA
J gene: TRBJ1-2
CDR3 protein: CASSPDGSLYGYTF
CDR3 DNA: TGTGCCAGCAGCCCGGACGGAAGCTTATATGGCTACACCTTC

V gene: TRBV27
D gene: NA
clone size: NA
J gene: TRBJ2-7
CDR3 protein: CASSLLGAARGEQYF
CDR3 DNA: TGTGCCAGCAGTTTACTCGGGGCCGCCCGGGGGGAGCAGTACTTC

V gene: TRBV5-6
D gene: TRBD1
clone size: NA
J gene: TRBJ1-2
CDR3 protein: CASSLANRGVRGYTF
CDR3 DNA: TGTGCCAGCAGCTTGGCCAACAGGGGGGTGAGAGGCTACACCTTC

V gene: TRBV5-1
D gene: NA
clone size: NA
J gene: TRBJ2-7
CDR3 protein: CASSLEGNYEQYF
CDR3 DNA: TGCGCCAGCAGCTTGGAGGGGAACTACGAGCAGTACTTC

V gene: TRBV6-5
D gene: NA
clone size: NA
J gene: TRBJ2-6
CDR3 protein: CASRGTSSGANVLTF
CDR3 DNA: TGTGCCAGCAGGGGGACATCCTCTGGGGCCAACGTCCTGACTTTC

V gene: TRBV9
D gene: NA
clone size: NA
J gene: TRBJ2-7
CDR3 protein: CASSEHGSSYEQYF
CDR3 DNA: TGTGCCAGCAGCGAACACGGCAGCTCCTACGAGCAGTACTTC

V gene: TRBV28
D gene: NA
clone size: NA
J gene: TRBJ2-7
CDR3 protein: CASSPPGAGREQYF
CDR3 DNA: TGTGCCAGCAGTCCCCCTGGGGCAGGGCGTGAGCAGTACTTC

V gene: TRBV5-4
D gene: NA
clone size: NA
J gene: TRBJ2-1
CDR3 protein: CASSLDSNYNEQFF
CDR3 DNA: TGTGCCAGCAGCCTAGACAGCAATTACAATGAGCAGTTCTTC

V gene: TRBV6-4
D gene: NA
clone size: NA
J gene: TRBJ2-1
CDR3 protein: CASSDLGVNEQFF
CDR3 DNA: TGTGCCAGCAGTGACCTGGGGGTCAATGAGCAGTTCTTC

V gene: TRBV15
D gene: NA
clone size: NA
J gene: TRBJ2-1
CDR3 protein: CATSRDWGLEEQFF
CDR3 DNA: TGTGCCACCAGCAGAGATTGGGGATTAGAAGAGCAGTTCTTC

V gene: TRBV10-3
D gene: NA
clone size: NA
J gene: TRBJ1-3
CDR3 protein: CAISAGRGGSGNTIYF
CDR3 DNA: TGTGCCATCAGTGCAGGTCGGGGGGGCTCTGGAAACACCATATATTTT

V gene: TRBV7-3
D gene: NA
clone size: NA
J gene: TRBJ2-2
CDR3 protein: CASSYGQNTGELFF
CDR3 DNA: TGTGCCAGCAGCTACGGACAGAACACCGGGGAGCTGTTTTTT

V gene: TRBV7-9
D gene: TRBD1
clone size: NA
J gene: TRBJ2-2
CDR3 protein: CASVYRGDATGELFF
CDR3 DNA: TGTGCCAGCGTATACAGGGGAGATGCCACCGGGGAGCTGTTTTTT

V gene: TRBV30
D gene: NA
clone size: NA
J gene: TRBJ1-1
CDR3 protein: CAWSKGRMNTEAFF
CDR3 DNA: TGTGCCTGGAGTAAAGGACGGATGAACACTGAAGCTTTCTTT

V gene: TRBV7-9
D gene: NA
clone size: few
J gene: TRBJ2-5
CDR3 protein: CASSPLPETQYF
CDR3 DNA: TGTGCCAGCAGTCCCCTGCCAGAGACCCAGTACTTC

V gene: TRBV9
D gene: NA
clone size: large
J gene: TRBJ2-6
CDR3 protein: CASSVDFRGSGANVLTF
CDR3 DNA: TGTGCCAGCAGCGTCGACTTCAGGGGCTCTGGGGCCAACGTCCTGACTTTC

V gene: TRBV6-5
D gene: NA
clone size: NA
J gene: TRBJ2-7
CDR3 protein: CASSDYQGVLQYF
CDR3 DNA: TGTGCCAGCAGTGACTACCAGGGAGTTCTGCAGTACTTC

V gene: TRBV7-9
D gene: NA
clone size: NA
J gene: TRBJ2-1
CDR3 protein: CASSPSYNEQFF
CDR3 DNA: TGTGCCAGCAGCCCAAGCTACAATGAGCAGTTCTTC

V gene: TRBV19
D gene: TRBD1
clone size: NA
J gene: TRBJ2-1
CDR3 protein: CASSRDRDNEQFF
CDR3 DNA: TGTGCCAGCAGCCGGGACAGGGACAATGAGCAGTTCTTC

V gene: TRBV5-1
D gene: NA
clone size: NA
J gene: TRBJ2-3
CDR3 protein: CASSPGTLTSTDTQYF
CDR3 DNA: TGCGCCAGCAGCCCGGGGACACTCACTAGCACAGATACGCAGTATTTT

V gene: TRBV4-3
D gene: NA
clone size: NA
J gene: TRBJ2-3
CDR3 protein: CASSQDWAITTDTQYF
CDR3 DNA: TGCGCCAGCAGCCAAGATTGGGCTATCACCACAGATACGCAGTATTTT

V gene: TRBV5-1
D gene: TRBD1
clone size: NA
J gene: TRBJ1-1
CDR3 protein: CASSLTTGGFGMNTEAFF
CDR3 DNA: TGCGCCAGCAGCTTGACGACAGGGGGCTTTGGGATGAACACTGAAGCTTTCTTT

V gene: TRBV11-3
D gene: TRBD2
clone size: NA
J gene: TRBJ2-3
CDR3 protein: CASSLETSGSGTDTQYF
CDR3 DNA: TGTGCCAGCAGCTTAGAGACTAGCGGGAGTGGAACAGATACGCAGTATTTT

V gene: TRBV6-5
D gene: NA
clone size: NA
J gene: TRBJ1-3
CDR3 protein: CASRSGWDTIYF
CDR3 DNA: TGTGCCAGCAGGTCCGGGTGGGACACCATATATTTT

V gene: TRBV15
D gene: NA
clone size: NA
J gene: TRBJ2-1
CDR3 protein: CATSSGTLFQFF
CDR3 DNA: TGTGCCACCAGCAGCGGAACGCTTTTCCAGTTCTTC

V gene: TRBV29-1
D gene: TRBD1
clone size: NA
J gene: TRBJ2-5
CDR3 protein: CSLGQGGQETQYF
CDR3 DNA: TGCAGCCTAGGACAGGGGGGCCAAGAGACCCAGTACTTC

V gene: TRBV10-1
D gene: TRBD1
clone size: NA
J gene: TRBJ2-3
CDR3 protein: CASNTGTGAPTDTQYF
CDR3 DNA: TGCGCCAGCAACACCGGGACAGGGGCTCCCACAGATACGCAGTATTTT

V gene: TRBV5-8
D gene: NA
clone size: NA
J gene: TRBJ1-2
CDR3 protein: CASTRGQVGDGYTF
CDR3 DNA: TGTGCCAGCACGCGGGGGCAGGTGGGAGATGGCTACACCTTC

V gene: TRBV18
D gene: NA
clone size: NA
J gene: TRBJ1-4
CDR3 protein: CASSPFAGATNEKLFF
CDR3 DNA: TGTGCCAGCTCACCGTTCGCAGGTGCAACTAATGAAAAACTGTTTTTT

V gene: TRBV7-2
D gene: NA
clone size: NA
J gene: TRBJ2-2
CDR3 protein: CASSFRQKNTGELFF
CDR3 DNA: TGTGCCAGCAGCTTCCGACAGAAGAACACCGGGGAGCTGTTTTTT

V gene: TRBV5-4
D gene: NA
clone size: NA
J gene: TRBJ2-2
CDR3 protein: CASNPGLEGTGELFF
CDR3 DNA: TGTGCCAGCAACCCCGGGCTAGAGGGGACCGGGGAGCTGTTTTTT

V gene: TRBV7-2
D gene: TRBD2
clone size: NA
J gene: TRBJ2-5
CDR3 protein: CASSLAGLAGGRETQYF
CDR3 DNA: TGTGCCAGCAGCTTAGCGGGACTAGCGGGGGGGCGGGAGACCCAGTACTTC

V gene: TRBV7-3
D gene: TRBD1
clone size: NA
J gene: TRBJ1-2
CDR3 protein: CASSFLDRVYGYTF
CDR3 DNA: TGTGCCAGCAGCTTCCTGGACAGGGTCTATGGCTACACCTTC

V gene: TRBV27
D gene: NA
clone size: NA
J gene: TRBJ1-5
CDR3 protein: CASSLQGFNQPQHF
CDR3 DNA: TGTGCCAGCAGTTTACAGGGCTTCAATCAGCCCCAGCATTTT

V gene: TRBV19
D gene: TRBD2
clone size: NA
J gene: TRBJ2-3
CDR3 protein: CASRGTSGTFPDTQYF
CDR3 DNA: TGTGCCAGTAGGGGGACTAGCGGTACGTTTCCAGATACGCAGTATTTT

V gene: TRBV7-2
D gene: NA
clone size: NA
J gene: TRBJ2-5
CDR3 protein: CASSPGVYQETQYF
CDR3 DNA: TGTGCCAGCAGCCCGGGGGTTTACCAAGAGACCCAGTACTTC

V gene: TRBV5-4
D gene: NA
clone size: once
J gene: TRBJ2-7
CDR3 protein: CASSHRGLLGYEQYF
CDR3 DNA: TGTGCCAGCAGCCATAGGGGGTTACTGGGGTACGAGCAGTACTTC

V gene: TRBV4-2
D gene: TRBD1
clone size: NA
J gene: TRBJ2-3
CDR3 protein: CASSQGATGKDTDTQYF
CDR3 DNA: TGTGCCAGCAGCCAAGGCGCGACAGGGAAAGACACAGATACGCAGTATTTT

V gene: TRBV7-3
D gene: TRBD1
clone size: NA
J gene: TRBJ1-1
CDR3 protein: CASSLTARGTGNTEAFF
CDR3 DNA: TGTGCCAGCAGCTTAACTGCCCGCGGGACAGGGAACACTGAAGCTTTCTTT

V gene: TRBV6-1
D gene: NA
clone size: NA
J gene: TRBJ1-6
CDR3 protein: CASSENLNSYNSPLHF
CDR3 DNA: TGTGCCAGCAGTGAAAACCTAAACTCCTATAATTCACCCCTCCACTTT

V gene: TRBV19
D gene: NA
clone size: NA
J gene: TRBJ1-2
CDR3 protein: CASSARANYGYTF
CDR3 DNA: TGTGCCAGTAGTGCCCGGGCTAACTATGGCTACACCTTC